This TCR beta chain was observed in a study of T cell responses to AZD1222 COVID-19 vaccine. Notes on the study in general: Variant regions that are unmutated are reportedly the target of nearly half of spike-specific TCRs. Vaccination with two AZD1222 doses was followed by a rise in Spike-specific TCR breadth and depth.

Profiling relied on immunoSEQ multiplex PCR, and the TCRdb table lists in-frame clones only, not all of them. Of tens of thousands of clones listed, 80% to 90% were seen once; the top ten hold approximately 30%. This CDR3 region has 15 residues. Between the trimmed V and J ends, which lost 5 bases and 4 bases, there was a span of 17 bases. The V gene's germline CDR1 is SGHTA and CDR2 FQGNSA. Regarding this clone: Its antigen is unidentified.

The source material was peripheral blood, sampled 28 days after the second AZD1222 dose. The V and J genes are TRBV7-2 and TRBJ1-2, with D maybe TRBD1 (5 bases). This sequence originates from an adult who received the AZD1222 COVID-19 vaccine. The CDR3 spells CASSAQGLQGYGYTF. The CDR3 DNA reads TGTGCCAGCAGCGCCCAGGGCCTCCAGGGCTATGGCTACACCTTC. The full variable domain, completed using reference TRBV7-2 and TRBJ1-2, is GAGVSQSPSNKVTEKGKDVELRCDPISGHTALYWYRQSLGQGLEFLIYFQGNSAPDKSGLPSDRFSAERTGGSVSTLTIQRTQQEDSAVYLCASSAQGLQGYGYTFGSGTRLTVV.